This T cell receptor (beta chain) was obtained from a study of blood T cell dynamics during melanoma immunotherapy. Clones were sequenced by immunoSEQ multiplex PCR, and TCRdb holds only the in-frame ones, with some missing. The repertoire consists of about 1,800 clones, with around 80% occurring once and the leading ten covering around half. This clone showed up just a few times. As yet, its antigen is unknown. The CDR3 is made up of 15 amino acids. V lost 3 bases to trimming and J lost 3 bases, with 14 bases between them. CDR1 and CDR2 (germline): MGHRA, YSYEKL. Study results and limitations: Unlike progressors, later disease-control patients had W3 repertoires gaining clonality or diversity.

This sample's time point: pre-treatment baseline. The sequencing here drew on blood, taken from a patient treated with checkpoint blockade. The chain couples TRBV4-1 to TRBJ1-2; no definite D call. The origin of this receptor is a human donor with melanoma. The CDR3 region is CASSHGPSIHYGYTF. CDR3 in DNA: TGCGCCAGCAGCCATGGACCAAGCATCCACTATGGCTACACCTTC.